The entry below describes one TCR beta chain. What this receptor recognizes is not known. No quality values exist for individual bases; no much larger clone is one base distant. The CDR3 spans 14 residues, from the cysteine through the phenylalanine. Only CDR3 DNA remains: 42 bases, in frame from the first base. At the junction V is shortened by 5 bases and J by 5 bases; bases outside the gene matches: 5. Only healthy Caucasian donors were included. The twin cohort consisted of three pairs of female monozygotic twins, all aged about 18 to 30 years. RNA for TCR libraries was isolated from peripheral blood mononuclear cells. The data derive from a study of identical twins (dated by TCRdb to about 2016). As for the study more broadly: To test whether fetal clonotypes persist, this study deep-sequenced TCR alpha and beta repertoires from monozygotic twins, from unrelated adults of various ages, and from cord blood. To rule out contamination, the twin experiments were replicated at different times with different library preparation protocols.

The library was produced with 5' RACE. The instrument was an Illumina HiSeq 2000. Template switching added a universal primer binding site, and the final cDNA carried a unique molecular identifier that allowed TCR cDNA molecules to be counted accurately. First-strand cDNA for TCR alpha and beta chains was synthesized from specific primers in the conserved constant-segment region. To control for contamination, each cDNA library was double barcoded with a SMART-Mk sample barcode plus Illumina barcodes. TruSeq adapter sequences, together with Illumina sample barcodes, were added in two successive PCR steps. The Illumina HiSeq platform was used with custom primers to sequence TCR alpha and beta cDNA libraries. From the authors' description of their analysis: Unique molecular identifiers were extracted from raw reads with MiGEC, and CDR3 positions were determined with MiXCR. For each individual, recombination models were inferred using an EM algorithm with the repgenHMM and IGoR tools. The analysis of shared clonotypes was done with the tcR package in R, with sharing normalized by the product of cloneset sizes. Out-of-frame nonproductive sequences were analyzed to study raw recombination free of thymic and clonal selection effects. TCRdb trimmed the raw reads at Q25, called clones with MiXCR and kept productive beta chains. Rows merge per CDR3 protein into single entries with the most common DNA and genes. The V and J calls and clone size are TCRdb's, not the authors'. The sample contains approximately 680,000 distinct CDR3 sequences, about 7.6% of them found a single time. The top ten constitute over 1.5% of the sample.

The study at large found these results: Conclusions relied on cross-sectional statistical analysis, since the same donors could not be followed over many years. The excess sharing between twins in beta out-of-frame sequences was weaker because fewer shared sequences reduced the signal-to-noise ratio. In monozygotic twins, recombination models systematically underestimated out-of-frame TCR alpha sharing, but the models matched the sharing seen between unrelated individuals. Abundant cord blood beta clonotypes carried fewer insertions; young adult naive repertoires showed a weaker similar trend, while memory repertoires showed none. Compared with coincidental sharing between unrelated individuals, out-of-frame TCR alpha sequences shared between twins showed an excess of sequences with low generation probability. Zero-insertion analyses could be partly confounded by invariant T cells such as MAIT and iNKT, though diverse VJ usage argued against such confounding for most clonotypes.

Another study also made use of these data, one on yellow fever vaccine responses in identical twins. The second source states: The authors reported that the T cell response to vaccination in identical twins appeared partly convergent and partly personalized. Focusing on identical twins, the study followed the T cell clones that responded to the vaccine, and did so with precision.

The receptor was derived from a woman younger than 30 in good health. Recombination connected TRBV12-3 or TRBV12-4 to TRBJ1-5; 8 bases in the middle match TRBD1. Sequenced material: PBMCs. Read as DNA, the sequence is TGTGCCAGCAGTCACCGACAGGGGTATCAGCCCCAGCATTTT. This sequence encodes CASSHRQGYQPQHF.